Detailed here is one T cell receptor beta chain. The data are from a study of patients and donors after allogeneic stem cell transplantation. TCRdb passed the RT-PCR reads through MiXCR, listing each CDR3 protein once. The table lists hundreds of thousands of distinct CDR3 sequences, 15% to 20% of them singletons. CDR3 size: 11 residues. Trimming removed 2 bases from V and 8 bases from J, with 4 bases in between. Sequenced sample: blood, either unsorted or a sorted T cell fraction (not recorded which). The TCR was taken from a human donor who was either an allogeneic HSCT recipient or a stem cell or donor lymphocyte infusion donor (not recorded which). It is not recorded whose cells these are; they may come from a transplant donor. The V call is TRBV12-3 or TRBV12-4, the J call TRBJ2-1; D call uncertain. Here the CDR3 DNA reads TGTGCCAGCAGTTTAAATTATGAGCAGTTCTTC. This codes for CASSLNYEQFF.